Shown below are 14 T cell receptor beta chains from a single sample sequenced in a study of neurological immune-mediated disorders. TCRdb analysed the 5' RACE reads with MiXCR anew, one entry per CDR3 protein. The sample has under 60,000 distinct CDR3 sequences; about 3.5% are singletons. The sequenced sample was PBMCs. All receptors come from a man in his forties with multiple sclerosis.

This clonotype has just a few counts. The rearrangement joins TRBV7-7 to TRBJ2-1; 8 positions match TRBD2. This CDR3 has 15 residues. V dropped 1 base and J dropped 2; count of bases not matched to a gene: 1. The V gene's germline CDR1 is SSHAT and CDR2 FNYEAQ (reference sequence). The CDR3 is CASSLGGGTYNEQFF. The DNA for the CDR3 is TGTGCCAGCAGCTTAGGCGGGGGGACCTACAATGAGCAGTTCTTC.

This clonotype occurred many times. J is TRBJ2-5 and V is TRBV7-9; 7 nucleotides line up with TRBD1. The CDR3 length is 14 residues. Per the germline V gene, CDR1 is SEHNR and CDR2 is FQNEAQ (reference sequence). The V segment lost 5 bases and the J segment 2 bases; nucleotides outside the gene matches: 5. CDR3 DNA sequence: TGTGCCAGCAGCCCCCCGACAGGGCAAGAGACCCAGTACTTC. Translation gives CASSPPTGQETQYF. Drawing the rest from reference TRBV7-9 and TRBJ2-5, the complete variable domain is DTGVSQNPRHKITKRGQNVTFRCDPISEHNRLYWYRQTLGQGPEFLTYFQNEAQLEKSRLLSDRFSAERPKGSFSTLEIQRTEQGDSAMYLCASSPPTGQETQYFGPGTRLLVL.

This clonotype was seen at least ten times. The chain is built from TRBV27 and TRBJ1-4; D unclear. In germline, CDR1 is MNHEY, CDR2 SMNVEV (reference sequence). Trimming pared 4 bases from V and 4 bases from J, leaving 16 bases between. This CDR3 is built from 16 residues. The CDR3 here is CASSSTPVQLNEKLFF. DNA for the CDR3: TGTGCCAGCAGTTCAACCCCCGTACAGCTTAATGAAAAACTGTTTTTT.

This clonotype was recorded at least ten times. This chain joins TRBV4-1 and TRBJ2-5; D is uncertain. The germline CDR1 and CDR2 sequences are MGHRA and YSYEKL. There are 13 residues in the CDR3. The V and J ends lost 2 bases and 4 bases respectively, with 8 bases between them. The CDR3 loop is CASSQRLRETQYF. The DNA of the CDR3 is TGCGCCAGCAGCCAACGTCTAAGAGAGACCCAGTACTTC.

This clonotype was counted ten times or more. The CDR3 here is CSAPGDRSSYNSPLHF. The CDR3 bases are TGCAGTGCTCCAGGGGACAGAAGCTCCTATAATTCACCCCTCCACTTT. The chain employs TRBV20-1 and TRBJ1-6; TRBD1 matches at 7 bases. This CDR3 is 16 amino acids long. The trim removed 5 bases at V and 0 bases at J, leaving 7 bases unmatched. Looked up from germline, CDR1 is DFQATT and CDR2 is SNEGSKA (reference sequence).

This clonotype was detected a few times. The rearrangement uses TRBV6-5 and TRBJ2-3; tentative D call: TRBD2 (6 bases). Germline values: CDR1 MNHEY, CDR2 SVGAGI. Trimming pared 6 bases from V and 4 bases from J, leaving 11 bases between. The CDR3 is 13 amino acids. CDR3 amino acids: CASRTGGPDTQYF. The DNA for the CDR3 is TGTGCCAGCAGAACCGGGGGTCCAGATACGCAGTATTTT.

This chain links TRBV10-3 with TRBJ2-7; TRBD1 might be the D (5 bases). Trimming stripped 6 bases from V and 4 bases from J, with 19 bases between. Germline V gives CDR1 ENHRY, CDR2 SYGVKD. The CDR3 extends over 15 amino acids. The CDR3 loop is CAISQDSETLYEQYF. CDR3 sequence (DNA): TGTGCCATCAGCCAAGACAGTGAAACCTTATACGAGCAGTACTTC.

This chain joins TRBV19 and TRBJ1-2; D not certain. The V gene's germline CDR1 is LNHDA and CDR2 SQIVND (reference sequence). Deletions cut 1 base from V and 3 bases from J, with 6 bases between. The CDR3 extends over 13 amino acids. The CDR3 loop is CASSIAGDYGYTF. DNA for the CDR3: TGTGCCAGTAGTATAGCGGGAGACTATGGCTACACCTTC. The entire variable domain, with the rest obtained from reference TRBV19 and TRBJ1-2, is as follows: DGGITQSPKYLFRKEGQNVTLSCEQNLNHDAMYWYRQDPGQGLRLIYYSQIVNDFQKGDIAEGYSVSREKKESFPLTVTSAQKNPTAFYLCASSIAGDYGYTFGSGTRLTVV.

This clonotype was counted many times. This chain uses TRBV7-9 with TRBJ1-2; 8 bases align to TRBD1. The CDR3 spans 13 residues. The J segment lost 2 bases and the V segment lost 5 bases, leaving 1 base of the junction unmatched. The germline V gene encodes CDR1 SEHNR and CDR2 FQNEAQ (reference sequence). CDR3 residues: CASSGQGNYGYTF. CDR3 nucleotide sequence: TGTGCCAGCAGCGGACAGGGAAACTATGGCTACACCTTC.

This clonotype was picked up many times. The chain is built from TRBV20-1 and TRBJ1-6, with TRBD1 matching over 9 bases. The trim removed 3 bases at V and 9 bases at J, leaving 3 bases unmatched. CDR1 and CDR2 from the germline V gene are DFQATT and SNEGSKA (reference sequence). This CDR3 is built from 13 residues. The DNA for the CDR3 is TGCAGTGCTAGGGGGACAGGGAGTTCACCCCTCCACTTT. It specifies CSARGTGSSPLHF.

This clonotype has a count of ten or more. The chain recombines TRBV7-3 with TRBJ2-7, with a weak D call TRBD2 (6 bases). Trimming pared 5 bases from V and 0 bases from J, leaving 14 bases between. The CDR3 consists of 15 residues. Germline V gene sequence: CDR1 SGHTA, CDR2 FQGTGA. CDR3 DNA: TGTGCCAGCAGCCCCGGGGCGGGGACCTCCTACGAGCAGTACTTC. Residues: CASSPGAGTSYEQYF.

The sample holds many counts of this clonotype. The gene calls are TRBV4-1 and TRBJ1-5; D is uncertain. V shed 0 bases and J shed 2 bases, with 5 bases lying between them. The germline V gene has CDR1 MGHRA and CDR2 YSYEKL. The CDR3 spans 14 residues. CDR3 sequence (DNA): TGCGCCAGCAGCCAAGATCCGGGCAATCAGCCCCAGCATTTT. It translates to CASSQDPGNQPQHF.

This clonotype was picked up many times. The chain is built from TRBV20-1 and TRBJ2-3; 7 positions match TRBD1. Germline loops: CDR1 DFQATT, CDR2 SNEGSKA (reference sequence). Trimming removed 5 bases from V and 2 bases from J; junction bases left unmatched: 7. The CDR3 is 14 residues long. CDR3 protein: CSAPGTDATDTQYF. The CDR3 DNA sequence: TGCAGTGCTCCCGGGACAGACGCCACAGATACGCAGTATTTT.

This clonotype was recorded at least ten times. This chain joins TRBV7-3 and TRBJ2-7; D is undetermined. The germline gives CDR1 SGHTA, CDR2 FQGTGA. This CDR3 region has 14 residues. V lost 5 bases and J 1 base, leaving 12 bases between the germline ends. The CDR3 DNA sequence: TGTGCCAGCAGCCCCCAGTTCGGTTCCTACGAGCAGTACTTC. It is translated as CASSPQFGSYEQYF.